Following are 19 T cell receptor beta chains from one sample sequenced in a study of T cells in Graves' hyperthyroidism and ophthalmopathy. Researchers amplified the TCR beta CDR3 regions from RNA transcripts. In the first-round RT-PCR of the TCR CDR3, the HTBI primer set was used. TCRdb itself ran the multiplex PCR reads through MiXCR, one entry per CDR3 protein. The sample has 550,000 to 700,000 distinct CDR3 sequences; 35% to 55% are singletons. Sequencing input: peripheral blood or thyroid tissue (not recorded which). The receptors derive from an adult woman with Graves' disease, either hyperthyroidism or ophthalmopathy (not recorded which).

This clonotype was observed at least ten times. The chain recombines TRBV24-1 with TRBJ1-2, with unresolved D. Germline V gene data show CDR1 as KGHDR and CDR2 as SFDVKD. The CDR3 contains 12 residues. V was clipped by 2 bases and J by 8 bases, with 8 bases between them. CDR3 sequence: CATSDWSRGYTF. In DNA form, the CDR3 reads TGTGCCACCAGTGATTGGTCGCGGGGCTACACCTTC.

About this clonotype itself: This may come from a read error, since a much larger clone is one base off. J is TRBJ2-7 and V is TRBV6-1, with D possibly matching TRBD1 (5 bases). Germline V lookup: CDR1 MNHNS, CDR2 SASEGT. CDR3 size: 13 residues. CDR3 protein: CSSRVTRQTEQYF. In DNA, the CDR3 is TGTTCCAGCAGAGTTACTCGACAGACCGAGCAGTACTTC.

Details on this clonotype: A much larger clonotype is one base distant, so this may be a read error. V usage is TRBV12-3 or TRBV12-4 and J usage is TRBJ2-2, with TRBD1 identical over 8 bases. This CDR3 has 13 residues. The CDR3 coding sequence is TGTGCCAGCAGCACCCAGGGGGCCGGGGAGCTGCTTTTT. It yields the protein CASSTQGAGELLF.

This clonotype was seen repeatedly, ten times or more. The J gene is TRBJ2-2, the V gene TRBV7-9; TRBD1 matches at 7 bases. Germline values: CDR1 SEHNR, CDR2 FQNEAQ (reference sequence). With V trimmed by 3 bases and J by 6 bases, 4 bases remained unmatched. The CDR3 is 14 amino acids. The chain's CDR3 is CASSFQQGSGELFF. The CDR3 DNA follows: TGTGCCAGCAGCTTCCAACAGGGGTCCGGGGAGCTGTTTTTT.

This clonotype occurred once. The V and J genes are TRBV10-3 and TRBJ2-5; perhaps D is TRBD1 or TRBD2 (5 bases each). Germline CDR1 ENHRY, CDR2 SYGVKD. CDR3 length: 16 residues. V lost 2 bases, J lost 4 bases, and 17 bases lay in between. The CDR3, as DNA: TGTGCCATCAGTGAGGAGGGGATGCGGAGGAGAGAGACCCAGTACTTC. The encoded protein is CAISEEGMRRRETQYF.

The chain couples TRBV7-2 to TRBJ2-7; a weak D match, TRBD2 (6 bases). V lost 5 bases, J lost 4 bases, and 12 bases lay in between. This CDR3 has 13 amino acids. The V gene's germline CDR1 is SGHTA and CDR2 FQGNSA. CDR3 loop: CASSRDFLYEQYF. CDR3 DNA sequence: TGTGCCAGCAGCCGGGACTTCTTATACGAGCAGTACTTC.

This chain uses TRBV9 with TRBJ2-1; 7 bases match TRBD1. The CDR3 extends over 16 amino acids. The germline V gene has CDR1 SGDLS and CDR2 YYNGEE. V lost 4 bases and J lost 0; bases outside the gene matches: 7. DNA for the CDR3: TGTGCCAGCAGCCCTGGGGACAGTAGCTCCTACAATGAGCAGTTCTTC. It encodes CASSPGDSSSYNEQFF.

The J gene is TRBJ1-2, the V gene TRBV24-1, with no clear D. The CDR3 is made up of 12 amino acids. Deletions cut 7 bases from V and 6 bases from J, with 11 bases between. CDR1 is KGHDR, CDR2 SFDVKD, per germline. CDR3 amino acids: CATSSLRDGYTF. The CDR3, as DNA: TGTGCCACCAGCAGTCTACGCGATGGCTACACCTTC.

The sample holds one count of this clonotype. The chain combines TRBV20-1 with TRBJ1-1; no clear D gene. V lost 2 bases to trimming and J lost 8 bases, with 18 bases between them. Germline V gene data show CDR1 as DFQATT and CDR2 as SNEGSKA (reference sequence). CDR3 length: 14 amino acids. CDR3 protein: CSARPPRAGMEAFF. CDR3 DNA: TGCAGTGCTAGACCACCTCGTGCGGGAATGGAAGCTTTCTTT.

This chain joins TRBV7-9 and TRBJ1-5; D remains ambiguous. CDR1 is SEHNR and CDR2 is FQNEAQ in the germline V gene (reference sequence). The CDR3 has 12 residues. Trimming stripped 7 bases from V and 8 bases from J, with 12 bases between. The CDR3 loop is CASTVTGEPQHF. As DNA, the CDR3 is TGTGCCAGCACCGTCACCGGGGAGCCCCAGCATTTT.

To note about this clonotype: The junction departs from the called germline gene at one end, perhaps through a read error. J is TRBJ2-5 and V is TRBV6-1; 11 bases line up with TRBD1. CDR3 size: 15 residues. Germline assignment: CDR1 MNHNS and CDR2 SASEGT. Written as DNA, the CDR3 is TGTGCCATCAGTGAGTCCGGGACAGGGGGAGAGACCCAGTACTTC. It yields the protein CAISESGTGGETQYF.

Concerning this clonotype: This could be a read error, since a much larger clone is one nucleotide away. V is TRBV30 and J is TRBJ2-7; D is uncertain. The CDR3 consists of 12 residues. Germline V gene lookup returns CDR1 GTSNPN and CDR2 SVGIG (reference sequence). DNA for the CDR3: TGTGTCGTCAGTCAGCTTTCCTACGAGCAGTACTTC. Its protein product is CVVSQLSYEQYF.

This clonotype was seen only a few times. This chain uses TRBV9 with TRBJ2-5; 11 bases map to TRBD2. The CDR3 contains 15 residues. After removal of 6 bases from V and 2 bases from J, the junction contained 6 bases not matched to a gene. The germline V gene encodes CDR1 SGDLS and CDR2 YYNGEE. The CDR3 protein is CASNIAGGIQETQYF. CDR3 in DNA: TGTGCCAGCAACATAGCGGGAGGGATACAAGAGACCCAGTACTTC.

The chain combines TRBV11-3 with TRBJ2-7; TRBD2 aligns across 10 bases. The CDR3 sequence is 15 residues long. Germline CDR1 SGHNT, CDR2 YENEEA. V gave up 5 bases and J gave up 7 bases; unmatched junction bases: 11. CDR3 in DNA: TGTGCCAGCAGCCCAAGGGCTAGCGGGAGCTATGAGCAGTACTTC. Amino acid sequence: CASSPRASGSYEQYF.

Many counts were recorded for this clonotype. The V and J genes are TRBV20-1 and TRBJ2-7; perhaps TRBD1 as D (5 bases). V lost 8 bases to trimming and J lost 2 bases, with 16 bases between them. The germline V gene encodes CDR1 DFQATT and CDR2 SNEGSKA (reference sequence). This CDR3 has 13 amino acids. The DNA of the CDR3 is TGCAGTCCACTTACGGACAAACCCTACGAGCAGTACTTC. Translating it yields CSPLTDKPYEQYF.

This clonotype was detected only a few times. The rearrangement joins TRBV10-3 to TRBJ1-6; 8 bases agree with TRBD1. Germline CDR1 and CDR2: ENHRY and SYGVKD. The CDR3 consists of 14 residues. With V trimmed by 6 bases and J by 5 bases, 3 bases remained unmatched. The CDR3 loop is CAIRATGDNSPLHF. CDR3 bases: TGTGCCATCAGGGCGACAGGGGATAATTCACCCCTCCACTTT.

The chain links TRBV2 to TRBJ1-4; the match to TRBD1 covers 7 bases. V dropped 6 bases and J dropped 11; count of bases not matched to a gene: 12. From germline, CDR1 is SNHLY and CDR2 FYNNEI. CDR3 length equals 14 residues. The CDR3 nucleotides are TGTGCCAGCAGCGGAGGGGGCTTCAGTGAGAAACTGTTTTTT. It translates to CASSGGGFSEKLFF.

This clonotype was counted a few times. The CDR3 here is CASSYGSLVETQYF. DNA of the CDR3: TGTGCCAGCAGTTATGGGAGTTTGGTAGAGACCCAGTACTTC. The genes are TRBV2 and TRBJ2-5, with D possibly TRBD2 on 5 matching bases. Trimming cost V 5 bases and J 4 bases, with 14 bases left between them. The CDR3 is 14 amino acids. Germline CDR1 is SNHLY and CDR2 is FYNNEI.

This clonotype came up many times. The chain has TRBV15 and TRBJ2-7; D may be TRBD2 (5 bases). Trimming cost V 9 bases and J 4 bases, with 16 bases left between them. The germline V gene encodes CDR1 LNHNV and CDR2 YYDKDF (reference sequence). The CDR3 is 13 amino acids. This CDR3 is CATGAGLTYEQYF. CDR3 coding DNA: TGTGCCACGGGTGCGGGCCTGACATACGAGCAGTACTTC.